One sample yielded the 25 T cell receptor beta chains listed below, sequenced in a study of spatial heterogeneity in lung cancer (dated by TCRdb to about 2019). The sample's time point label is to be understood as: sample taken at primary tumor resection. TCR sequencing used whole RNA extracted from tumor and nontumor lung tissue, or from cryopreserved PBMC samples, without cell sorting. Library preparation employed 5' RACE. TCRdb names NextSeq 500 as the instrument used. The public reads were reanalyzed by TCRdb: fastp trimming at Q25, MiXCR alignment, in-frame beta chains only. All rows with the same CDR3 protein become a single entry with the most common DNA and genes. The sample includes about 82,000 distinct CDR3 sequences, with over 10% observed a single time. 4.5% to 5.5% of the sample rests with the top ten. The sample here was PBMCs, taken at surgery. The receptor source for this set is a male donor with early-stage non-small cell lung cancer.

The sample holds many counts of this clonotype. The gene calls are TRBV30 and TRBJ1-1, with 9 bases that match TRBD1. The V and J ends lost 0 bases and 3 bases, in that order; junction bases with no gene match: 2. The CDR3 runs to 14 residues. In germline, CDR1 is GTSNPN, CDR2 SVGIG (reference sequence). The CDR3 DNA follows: TGTGCCTGGAGTGTTGGGACAGGGTACACTGAAGCTTTCTTT. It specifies CAWSVGTGYTEAFF.

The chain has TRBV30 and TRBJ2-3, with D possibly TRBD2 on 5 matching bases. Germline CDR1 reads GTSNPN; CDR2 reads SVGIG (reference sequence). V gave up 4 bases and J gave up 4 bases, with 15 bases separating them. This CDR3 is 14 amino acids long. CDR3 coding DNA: TGTGCCTGGACCCTCCGCAACGGGGCAGATACGCAGTATTTT. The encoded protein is CAWTLRNGADTQYF.

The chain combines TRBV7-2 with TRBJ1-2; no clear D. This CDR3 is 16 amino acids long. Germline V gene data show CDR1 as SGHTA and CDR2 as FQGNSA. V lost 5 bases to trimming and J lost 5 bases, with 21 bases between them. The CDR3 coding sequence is TGTGCCAGCAGCCTTAGCGGACGGCAAGTTACTTATGGCTACACCTTC. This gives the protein CASSLSGRQVTYGYTF.

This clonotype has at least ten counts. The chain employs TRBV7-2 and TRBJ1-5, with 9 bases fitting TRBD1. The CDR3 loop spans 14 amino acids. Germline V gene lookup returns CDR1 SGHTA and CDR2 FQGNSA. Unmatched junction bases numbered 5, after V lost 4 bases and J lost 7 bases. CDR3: CASSSRTGDQPQHF. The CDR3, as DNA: TGTGCCAGCAGCTCAAGGACAGGGGACCAGCCCCAGCATTTT.

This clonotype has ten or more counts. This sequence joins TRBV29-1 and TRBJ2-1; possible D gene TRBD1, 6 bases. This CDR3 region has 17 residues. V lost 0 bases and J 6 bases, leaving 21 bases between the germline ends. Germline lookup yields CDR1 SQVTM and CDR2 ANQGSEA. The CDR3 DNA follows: TGCAGCGTTGAAGACCGGTTCGGACAGATCGGGGCCAATGAGCAGTTCTTC. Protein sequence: CSVEDRFGQIGANEQFF.

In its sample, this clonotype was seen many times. CDR3 coding DNA: TGTGCCAGCTCCCCAACGGGATTCACCAACGCAGATACGCAGTATTTT. Translated: CASSPTGFTNADTQYF. The rearrangement links TRBV18 to TRBJ2-3; TRBD2 might be the D (5 bases). V gave up 6 bases and J gave up 4 bases, with 20 bases separating them. CDR3 length equals 16 residues. Per the germline V gene, CDR1 is KGHSH and CDR2 is LQKENI.

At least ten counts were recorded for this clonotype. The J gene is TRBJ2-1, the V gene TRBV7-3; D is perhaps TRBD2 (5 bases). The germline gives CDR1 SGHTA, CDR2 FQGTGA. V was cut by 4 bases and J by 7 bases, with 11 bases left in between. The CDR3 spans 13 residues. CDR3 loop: CASSSGLRNEQFF. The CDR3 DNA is TGTGCCAGCAGCTCCGGACTGAGGAATGAGCAGTTCTTC.

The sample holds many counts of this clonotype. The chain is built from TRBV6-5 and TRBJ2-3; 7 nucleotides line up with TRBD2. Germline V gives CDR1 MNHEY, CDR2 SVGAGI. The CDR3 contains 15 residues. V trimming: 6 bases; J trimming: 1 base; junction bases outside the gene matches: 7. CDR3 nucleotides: TGTGCCAGCAGCCCGGGGAGGGCAGGCACAGATACGCAGTATTTT. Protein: CASSPGRAGTDTQYF.

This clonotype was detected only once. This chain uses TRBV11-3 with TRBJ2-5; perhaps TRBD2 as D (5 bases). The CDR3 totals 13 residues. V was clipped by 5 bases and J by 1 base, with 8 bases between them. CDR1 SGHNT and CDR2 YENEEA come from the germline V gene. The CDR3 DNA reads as TGTGCCAGCAGCAGAGGGTCCCAAGAGACCCAGTACTTC. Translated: CASSRGSQETQYF.

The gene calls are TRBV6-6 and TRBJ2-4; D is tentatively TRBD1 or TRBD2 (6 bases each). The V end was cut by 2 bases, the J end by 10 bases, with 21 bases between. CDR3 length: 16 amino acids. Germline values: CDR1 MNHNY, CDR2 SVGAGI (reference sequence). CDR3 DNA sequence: TGTGCCAGCAGTTACGGGGGGCCGACATCCTCGGGGATTCAGTACTTC. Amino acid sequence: CASSYGGPTSSGIQYF.

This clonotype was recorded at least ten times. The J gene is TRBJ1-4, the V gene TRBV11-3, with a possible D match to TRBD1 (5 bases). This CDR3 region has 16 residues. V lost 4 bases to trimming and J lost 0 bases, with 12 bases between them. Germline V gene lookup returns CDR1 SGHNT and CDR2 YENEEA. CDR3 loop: CASSSGADATNEKLFF. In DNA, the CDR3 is TGTGCCAGCAGCTCCGGGGCGGATGCAACTAATGAAAAACTGTTTTTT. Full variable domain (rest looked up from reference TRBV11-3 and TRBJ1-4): EAGVVQSPRYKIIEKKQPVAFWCNPISGHNTLYWYLQNLGQGPELLIRYENEEAVDDSQLPKDRFSAERLKGVDSTLKIQPAELGDSAVYLCASSSGADATNEKLFFGSGTQLSVL.

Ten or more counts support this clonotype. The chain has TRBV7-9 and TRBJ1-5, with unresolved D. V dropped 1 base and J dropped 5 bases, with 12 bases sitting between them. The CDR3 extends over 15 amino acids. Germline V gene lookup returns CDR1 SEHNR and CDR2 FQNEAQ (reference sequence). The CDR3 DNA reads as TGTGCCAGCAGCTTAGATGAGGGATTGGATCAGCCCCAGCATTTT. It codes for CASSLDEGLDQPQHF.

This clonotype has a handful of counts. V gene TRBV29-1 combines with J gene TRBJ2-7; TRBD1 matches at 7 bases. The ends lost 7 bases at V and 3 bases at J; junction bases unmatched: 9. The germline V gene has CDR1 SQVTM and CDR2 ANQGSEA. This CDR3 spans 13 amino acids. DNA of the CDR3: TGCAGCGCAGGGGGTATGGATGGCTACGAGCAGTACTTC. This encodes CSAGGMDGYEQYF.

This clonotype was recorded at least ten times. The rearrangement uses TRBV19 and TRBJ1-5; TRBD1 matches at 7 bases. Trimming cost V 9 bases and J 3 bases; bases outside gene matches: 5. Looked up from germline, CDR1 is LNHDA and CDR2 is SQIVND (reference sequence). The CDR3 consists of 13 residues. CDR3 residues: CASQGQLNQPQHF. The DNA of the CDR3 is TGTGCCAGCCAGGGACAGCTCAATCAGCCCCAGCATTTT.

The CDR3: CASSYSLAGTYEQYF. The CDR3 DNA follows: TGTGCCAGCAGTTACTCGCTAGCGGGGACCTACGAGCAGTACTTC. This sequence joins TRBV6-5 and TRBJ2-7, with 9 bases that match TRBD2. V trimming: 0 bases; J trimming: 2 bases; junction bases outside the gene matches: 2. Germline values: CDR1 MNHEY, CDR2 SVGAGI. CDR3 length: 15 amino acids.

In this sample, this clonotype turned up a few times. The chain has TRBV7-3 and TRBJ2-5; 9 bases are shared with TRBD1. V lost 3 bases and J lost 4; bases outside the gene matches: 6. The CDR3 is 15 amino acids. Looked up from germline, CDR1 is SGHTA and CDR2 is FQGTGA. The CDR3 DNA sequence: TGTGCCAGCAGCTTCTCCTCGGGACAGGGAGAGACCCAGTACTTC. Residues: CASSFSSGQGETQYF. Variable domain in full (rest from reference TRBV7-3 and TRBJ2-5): GAGVSQTPSNKVTEKGKYVELRCDPISGHTALYWYRQSLGQGPEFLIYFQGTGAADDSGLPNDRFFAVRPEGSVSTLKIQRTERGDSAVYLCASSFSSGQGETQYFGPGTRLLVL.

Here the CDR3 DNA reads TGTGCCAGCTCACCAAAGGCAGGGTCCCGAGATACGCAGTATTTT. Its protein is CASSPKAGSRDTQYF. This chain joins TRBV18 and TRBJ2-3; D is possibly TRBD1 (5 bases). The CDR3 has 15 amino acids. Germline V CDR1 and CDR2: KGHSH, LQKENI. Trimming shortened V by 2 bases and J by 5 bases, and 14 bases separated the two germline ends.

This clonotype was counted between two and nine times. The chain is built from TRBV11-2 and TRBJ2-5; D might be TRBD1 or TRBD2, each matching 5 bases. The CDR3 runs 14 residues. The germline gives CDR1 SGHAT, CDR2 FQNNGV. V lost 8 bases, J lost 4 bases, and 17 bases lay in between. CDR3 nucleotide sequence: TGTGCCAGCTCCCTCGCCGGGACCCCAGAGACCCAGTACTTC. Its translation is CASSLAGTPETQYF. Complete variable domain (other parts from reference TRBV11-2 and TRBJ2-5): EAGVAQSPRYKIIEKRQSVAFWCNPISGHATLYWYQQILGQGPKLLIQFQNNGVVDDSQLPKDRFSAERLKGVDSTLKIQPAKLEDSAVYLCASSLAGTPETQYFGPGTRLLVL.

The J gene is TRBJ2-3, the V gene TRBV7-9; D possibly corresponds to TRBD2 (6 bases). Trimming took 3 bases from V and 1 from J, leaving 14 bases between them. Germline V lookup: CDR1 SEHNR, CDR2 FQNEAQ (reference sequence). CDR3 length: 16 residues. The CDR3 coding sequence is TGTGCCAGCAGCTTGCGCTCGGGACTTCGCACAGATACGCAGTATTTT. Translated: CASSLRSGLRTDTQYF.

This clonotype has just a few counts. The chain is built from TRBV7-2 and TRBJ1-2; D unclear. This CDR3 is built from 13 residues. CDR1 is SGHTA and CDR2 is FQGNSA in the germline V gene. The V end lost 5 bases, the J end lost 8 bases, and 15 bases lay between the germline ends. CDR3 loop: CASSPARLLGYTF. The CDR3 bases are TGTGCCAGCAGCCCCGCGAGACTCCTCGGCTACACCTTC. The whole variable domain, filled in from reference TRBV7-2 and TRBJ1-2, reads GAGVSQSPSNKVTEKGKDVELRCDPISGHTALYWYRQSLGQGLEFLIYFQGNSAPDKSGLPSDRFSAERTGGSVSTLTIQRTQQEDSAVYLCASSPARLLGYTFGSGTRLTVV.

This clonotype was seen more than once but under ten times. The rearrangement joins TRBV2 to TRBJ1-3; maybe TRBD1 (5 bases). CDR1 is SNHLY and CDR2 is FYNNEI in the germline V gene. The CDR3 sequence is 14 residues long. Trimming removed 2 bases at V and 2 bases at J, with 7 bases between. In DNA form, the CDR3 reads TGTGCCAGCAGTGAAATGGGGGCTGGAAACACCATATATTTT. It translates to CASSEMGAGNTIYF.

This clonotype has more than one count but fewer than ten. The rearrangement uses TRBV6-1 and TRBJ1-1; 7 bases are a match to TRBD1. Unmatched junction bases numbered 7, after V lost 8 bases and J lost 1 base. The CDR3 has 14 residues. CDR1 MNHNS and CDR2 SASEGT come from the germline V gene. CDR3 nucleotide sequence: TGTGCCAGCTTCTGGACAGGTGGGAACACTGAAGCTTTCTTT. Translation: CASFWTGGNTEAFF.

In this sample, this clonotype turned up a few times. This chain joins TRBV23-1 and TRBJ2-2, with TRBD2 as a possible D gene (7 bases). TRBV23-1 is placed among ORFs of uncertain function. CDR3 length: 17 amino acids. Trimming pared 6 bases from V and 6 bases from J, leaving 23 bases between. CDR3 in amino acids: CASSPTPRQGRAGELFF. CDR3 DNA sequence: TGCGCCAGCAGCCCGACCCCCAGGCAGGGGAGGGCCGGGGAGCTGTTTTTT.

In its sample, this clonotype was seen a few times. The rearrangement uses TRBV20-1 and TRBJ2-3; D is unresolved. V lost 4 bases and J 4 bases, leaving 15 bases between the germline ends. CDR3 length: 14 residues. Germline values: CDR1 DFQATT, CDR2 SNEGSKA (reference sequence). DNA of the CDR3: TGCAGTGCTATTGGGCCTTACGCCGCAGATACGCAGTATTTT. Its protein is CSAIGPYAADTQYF.

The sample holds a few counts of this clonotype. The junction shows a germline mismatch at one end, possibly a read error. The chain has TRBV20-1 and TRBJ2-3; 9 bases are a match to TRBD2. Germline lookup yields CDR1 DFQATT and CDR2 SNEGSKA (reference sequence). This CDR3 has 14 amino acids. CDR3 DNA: TGCAGTGCCAGAGCGGGGGGTGAGTCAGATACGCAGTATTTT. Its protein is CSARAGGESDTQYF.